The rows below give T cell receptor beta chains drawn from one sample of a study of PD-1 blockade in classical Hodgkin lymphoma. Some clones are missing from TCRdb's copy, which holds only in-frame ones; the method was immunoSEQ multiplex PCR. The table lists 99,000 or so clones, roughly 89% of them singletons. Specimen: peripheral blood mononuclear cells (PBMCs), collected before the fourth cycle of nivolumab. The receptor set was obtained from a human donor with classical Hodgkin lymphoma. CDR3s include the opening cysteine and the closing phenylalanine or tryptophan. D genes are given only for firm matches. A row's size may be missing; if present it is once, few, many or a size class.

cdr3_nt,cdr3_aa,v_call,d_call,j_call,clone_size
TGTGCCAGCAGCTCTGGTTGGGAAAGTGAAAAACTGTTTTTT,CASSSGWESEKLFF,TRBV5-6,NA,TRBJ1-4,once
TGTGCCAGCAGACCCGGGACAGGATCAGTTGGGTATGGCTACACCTTC,CASRPGTGSVGYGYTF,TRBV6-4,TRBD1,TRBJ1-2,NA
TGTGCCAGCAGCCCTAAGATGAACACTGAAGCTTTCTTT,CASSPKMNTEAFF,TRBV7-2,NA,TRBJ1-1,NA
TGTGCCAGCAGCCTAAAGCCGGTGGTGAGAACAGACTACGAGCAGTACTTC,CASSLKPVVRTDYEQYF,TRBV9,NA,TRBJ2-7,NA
TGTGCCAGCAGCCTGAGCGGCAATGAGCAGTTCTTC,CASSLSGNEQFF,TRBV11-2,NA,TRBJ2-1,NA
TGCGCCAGCAGCCAATTTCGCGGGAGCTCCTACGAGCAGTACTTC,CASSQFRGSSYEQYF,TRBV4-3,TRBD2,TRBJ2-7,NA
TGCGCCAGCAGTATGGGACAACTCCCTAACACCATATATTTT,CASSMGQLPNTIYF,TRBV10-1,NA,TRBJ1-3,NA
TGCGCCAGCAGCTTGGTCGCAGGGGGATTAGAAGCTTTCTTT,CASSLVAGGLEAFF,TRBV5-1,TRBD1,TRBJ1-1,NA
TGTGCCAGCAGCCCAGACCCGACAACTAATGAAAAACTGTTTTTT,CASSPDPTTNEKLFF,TRBV7-2,NA,TRBJ1-4,NA
TGTGCCAGCAGCTTAGGACAGGGGTCGGGAGATACGCAGTATTTT,CASSLGQGSGDTQYF,TRBV7-9,TRBD1,TRBJ2-3,NA
TGTGCCAGCCGTAAGGGGGGGGGCGGGCTCCATGGCTACACCTTC,CASRKGGGGLHGYTF,TRBV27,NA,TRBJ1-2,NA
TGTGCCAGCAGCCCGTCACAGGGGCGGGAGACCCAGTACTTC,CASSPSQGRETQYF,TRBV7-2,TRBD1,TRBJ2-5,NA
TGTGCCAGCAGCTTGGGACTAGCGGGAAACTCCTACGAGCAGTACTTC,CASSLGLAGNSYEQYF,TRBV5-6,TRBD2,TRBJ2-7,NA
TGTGCCAGCTCACGGACTAGCGGGGAGACCCAGTACTTC,CASSRTSGETQYF,TRBV18,TRBD2,TRBJ2-5,NA
TGTGCCACCTCAGCAGCACAGGGTTATTTGAACACTGAAGCTTTCTTT,CATSAAQGYLNTEAFF,TRBV10-3,NA,TRBJ1-1,NA
TGTGCCAGCAGTTTATTAAACAGGGTCTCTCGTCAGCCCCAGCATTTT,CASSLLNRVSRQPQHF,TRBV28,NA,TRBJ1-5,NA
TGTGCCAGCAGCGCACCCCACACCGGCTACTACGAGCAGTACTTC,CASSAPHTGYYEQYF,TRBV6-5,NA,TRBJ2-7,NA
TGTGCCAGCAGCCCAATTTTCGGGGGCAGTGAGCAGTTCTTC,CASSPIFGGSEQFF,TRBV7-6,NA,TRBJ2-1,NA
TGCGCCAGCAGCGGGACCGCGGGTATCTATGAAAAACTGTTTTTT,CASSGTAGIYEKLFF,TRBV5-1,NA,TRBJ1-4,NA
TGTGCCAGCAGCCCCTCCCGGGGACAGGGATACAATGAGCAGTTCTTC,CASSPSRGQGYNEQFF,TRBV7-6,TRBD1,TRBJ2-1,NA
TGTGCCAGCAGTTTACGCGGGAAAGGGGATACGCAGTATTTT,CASSLRGKGDTQYF,TRBV27,NA,TRBJ2-3,few
TGTGCCAGCAGGCAATCTAACAATGAGCAGTTCTTC,CASRQSNNEQFF,TRBV28,NA,TRBJ2-1,NA
TGTGCCAGCAGCACCGGGAGTATGAACACTGAAGCTTTCTTT,CASSTGSMNTEAFF,TRBV2,NA,TRBJ1-1,NA
TGTGCCAGCAGCCCAACACAGGGGACGGACCCCTACGAGCAGTACTTC,CASSPTQGTDPYEQYF,TRBV11-2,TRBD1,TRBJ2-7,NA
TGTGCCAGCAGCCCCACCCGGGGCAACGGGGAGCTGTTTTTT,CASSPTRGNGELFF,TRBV11-2,NA,TRBJ2-2,NA
TGCGCCAGCAGCCATGGGGGTAGCGGGACTGGTAATGAGCAGTTCTTC,CASSHGGSGTGNEQFF,TRBV5-1,TRBD2,TRBJ2-1,NA
TGTGCCAGCAGTTTATCCCCCGATATTGAAAAACTGTTTTTT,CASSLSPDIEKLFF,TRBV27,NA,TRBJ1-4,NA
TGTGCCAGCCCCGAGGCTTTGCCGAAGCGGGACACCGGGGAGCTGTTTTTT,CASPEALPKRDTGELFF,TRBV27,NA,TRBJ2-2,NA
TGTGCCAGCAGCTCGTGGGACCTTTCGAGCTCCTACAATGAGCAGTTCTTC,CASSSWDLSSSYNEQFF,TRBV7-9,NA,TRBJ2-1,NA
TGTGCCACCAGCAGTTCTCGACTAGCGGGACCTTACAATGAGCAGTTCTTC,CATSSSRLAGPYNEQFF,TRBV15,TRBD2,TRBJ2-1,NA
TGCGCCAGCAGCCATCGACTAGTTTTCTACAATGAGCAGTTCTTC,CASSHRLVFYNEQFF,TRBV4-3,NA,TRBJ2-1,NA
TGTGCCAGCTCACCCTTACAGGGGAGCTCTGAAGCTTTCTTT,CASSPLQGSSEAFF,TRBV18,TRBD1,TRBJ1-1,NA
TGTGCCAGTAGCACCCTTACGGGACAACGCTACGAGCAGTACTTC,CASSTLTGQRYEQYF,TRBV19,NA,TRBJ2-7,NA
TGTGCCAGCAGCCAAGATCCGGGTAGCTGGCTTAGTCGAGAGACCCAGTACTTC,CASSQDPGSWLSRETQYF,TRBV14,NA,TRBJ2-5,NA
TGTGCCAGCAGTGAAGTGTCAGGGGGTAATGAAAAACTGTTTTTT,CASSEVSGGNEKLFF,TRBV6-1,TRBD1,TRBJ1-4,NA
TGTGCCAGTAGTATAAGTGCAGGGGGGCCTGGGAACACTGAAGCTTTCTTT,CASSISAGGPGNTEAFF,TRBV19,TRBD1,TRBJ1-1,NA
TGTGCCAGCAAGCCGGGACTTGTGCAGGACATTCAGTACTTC,CASKPGLVQDIQYF,TRBV27,NA,TRBJ2-4,NA
TGTGCCAGCAGCTTAACCTACAATGAGCAGTTCTTC,CASSLTYNEQFF,TRBV7-2,NA,TRBJ2-1,NA
TGTGCCAGCAGTGGGACCTTCGGAGCTAGCTACACAGATACGCAGTATTTT,CASSGTFGASYTDTQYF,TRBV28,NA,TRBJ2-3,NA
TGTGCCAGCAGTTTATTTTCTAGCGGTAGCTCCTACGAGCAGTACTTC,CASSLFSSGSSYEQYF,TRBV28,TRBD2,TRBJ2-7,NA
TGTGCCAGCAGCCGCGGGACTAGCGAAATCAAAGAGACCCAGTACTTC,CASSRGTSEIKETQYF,TRBV13,TRBD2,TRBJ2-5,NA
TGTGCCAGCAGCTTTGGACTGCTTGGGCACGCAGATACGCAGTATTTT,CASSFGLLGHADTQYF,TRBV11-2,NA,TRBJ2-3,NA
TGTGCCAGCAGCTTTATCAGGGGCGGCACTGAAGCTTTCTTT,CASSFIRGGTEAFF,TRBV5-4,NA,TRBJ1-1,once
TGTGCCATCAGTGATTGGGCGGGCCCCTCTGGAAACACCATATATTTT,CAISDWAGPSGNTIYF,TRBV10-3,NA,TRBJ1-3,NA
TGTGCCAGCAGCCAAGCCCAGACGCAGACAGGCTCTGGAAACACCATATATTTT,CASSQAQTQTGSGNTIYF,TRBV4-2,NA,TRBJ1-3,NA
TGTGCCTGGAGTGTAGGGGCAGTCAATCAGCCCCAGCATTTT,CAWSVGAVNQPQHF,TRBV30,NA,TRBJ1-5,NA
TGTGCCATCAGCCAGGGGCCAGATCGGGAGCAGTACTTC,CAISQGPDREQYF,TRBV10-3,NA,TRBJ2-7,NA
TGTGCCAGTAGTACCCACGGGACAGCAATTAATTCACCCCTCCACTTT,CASSTHGTAINSPLHF,TRBV19,TRBD1,TRBJ1-6,NA
TGTGCCAGCAGCTTAGATAAGGATACGCAGTATTTT,CASSLDKDTQYF,TRBV11-3,NA,TRBJ2-3,NA
TGTGCCAGCAGCGTTGGAAATAGCGGGAGACATGAGCAGTTCTTC,CASSVGNSGRHEQFF,TRBV9,TRBD2,TRBJ2-1,once
TGTGCCTGGAGTGACCCCCCTACCACCTACGAGCAGTACTTC,CAWSDPPTTYEQYF,TRBV30,NA,TRBJ2-7,NA